The entry that follows covers one TCR beta chain sequence. Sequencing used immunoSEQ multiplex PCR; TCRdb keeps in-frame clones, though not all of them. The data hold about 330,000 clones, with approximately 86% observed a single time. The data were taken from a study of blood T cell repertoires in COVID-19. Germline V lookup: CDR1 LNHNV, CDR2 YYDKDF (reference sequence). This CDR3 spans 15 amino acids. After removal of 1 base from V and 6 bases from J, the junction contained 7 bases not matched to a gene. This sequence was found in a man aged 30 to 45 with COVID-19, enrolled during active disease. Sequenced: peripheral blood. The chain couples TRBV15 to TRBJ2-7, with 9 bases matching TRBD2. The CDR3 reads CATSRGVAGGTEQYF. CDR3 DNA sequence: TGTGCCACCAGCAGAGGAGTGGCGGGAGGGACCGAGCAGTACTTC. The full variable domain, in which reference TRBV15 and TRBJ2-7 provide the parts outside the CDR3, is DAMVIQNPRYQVTQFGKPVTLSCSQTLNHNVMYWYQQKSSQAPKLLFHYYDKDFNNEADTPDNFQSRRPNTSFCFLDIRSPGLGDTAMYLCATSRGVAGGTEQYFGPGTRLTVT.